Shown below are 26 T cell receptor beta chains from a single sample sequenced in a study of beta chain features in type 1 diabetes. No antigen has been identified for these receptors. Overall study results and limits: When Type 1 diabetes patients were examined, their TCRB CDR3s proved moderately but significantly shorter in all four CD4+ subsets.

As every portion of the isolated RNA was reverse transcribed, the sequencing read expressed TCRB transcripts. Using immunoSEQ multiplex PCR, the repertoire was profiled, and TCRdb retains in-frame clones only, with some absent. This sample has a few hundred thousand clones, with around 15% found just once. Sequenced: naive CD4+ T cells from blood. The receptors come from a young man with type 1 diabetes.

This clone was counted only a few times. This rearrangement joins TRBV6-4 to TRBJ1-5, with TRBD1 matching 7 bases. This CDR3 is built from 13 residues. The J segment lost 4 bases and the V segment lost 8 bases, leaving 5 bases of the junction unmatched. Germline CDR1 reads MRHNA; CDR2 reads SNTAGT. CDR3 bases: TGTGCCAGCCAGGGACAGTCTAATCAGCCCCAGCATTTT. Translation gives CASQGQSNQPQHF.

This clone was counted between two and nine times. The V call is TRBV2, the J call TRBJ2-1; 7 bases are shared with TRBD2. V shed 6 bases, J shed 9 bases, and the junction held 14 bases outside the gene matches. The length of the CDR3 is 15 residues. Per germline, CDR1 SNHLY and CDR2 FYNNEI. The CDR3 nucleotides read TGTGCCAGCAGAGTTATATACGGGACTACCGGTGAGCAGTTCTTC. Protein sequence: CASRVIYGTTGEQFF.

V usage is TRBV6-4 and J usage is TRBJ2-7; TRBD1 matches 9 bases. The V gene's germline CDR1 is MRHNA and CDR2 SNTAGT. The ends lost 5 bases at V and 6 bases at J; junction bases unmatched: 14. The CDR3 is made up of 16 amino acids. The CDR3 DNA is TGTGCCAGCAGTTTACGAGGACAGGGGCTGATTCGCGAGCAGTACTTC. Translating it yields CASSLRGQGLIREQYF.

The genes are TRBV20-1 and TRBJ1-2; 7 nucleotides agree with TRBD1. Germline V gene data show CDR1 as DFQATT and CDR2 as SNEGSKA (reference sequence). The CDR3 consists of 11 residues. Unmatched junction bases numbered 5, after V lost 5 bases and J lost 8 bases. The CDR3 protein is CSAYDRDGYTF. CDR3 DNA: TGCAGTGCTTATGACAGGGACGGCTACACCTTC.

There are a few counts of this clone. This sequence joins TRBV28 and TRBJ2-3, with D unclear. Trimming took 6 bases from V and 1 from J, leaving 11 bases between them. This CDR3 is built from 14 residues. Per the germline V gene, CDR1 is MDHEN and CDR2 is SYDVKM. This CDR3 reads CASSPQRGTDTQYF. In nucleotides, the CDR3 is TGTGCCAGCAGCCCTCAACGGGGCACAGATACGCAGTATTTT.

The V call is TRBV5-4, the J call TRBJ2-1; 8 nucleotides align to TRBD2. Germline assignment: CDR1 SGHNT and CDR2 YYREEE (reference sequence). CDR3 size: 14 residues. V lost 0 bases, J lost 10 bases, and 6 bases stayed unmatched. In DNA, the CDR3 is TGTGCCAGCAGCTTGGATCTAGCGGGTCGCGAGCAGTTCTTC. As protein: CASSLDLAGREQFF.

This clone turned up a few times. V usage is TRBV11-3 and J usage is TRBJ2-1; 7 bases are shared with TRBD2. Germline lookup yields CDR1 SGHNT and CDR2 YENEEA. The CDR3 runs to 17 residues. Trimming cost V 4 bases and J 0 bases; bases outside gene matches: 9. The CDR3 nucleotides are TGTGCCAGCAGCTCAGGACTAGTCCACAGCTCCTACAATGAGCAGTTCTTC. This gives the protein CASSSGLVHSSYNEQFF.

The CDR3 loop is CSVLVGGPFNEQFF. The CDR3 nucleotides read TGCAGCGTTCTAGTGGGAGGGCCCTTCAATGAGCAGTTCTTC. The V gene is TRBV29-1, the J gene TRBJ2-1, with 7 bases lining up with TRBD2. From germline, CDR1 is SQVTM and CDR2 ANQGSEA. The CDR3 has 14 residues. The V segment lost 5 bases and the J segment 6 bases; nucleotides outside the gene matches: 10.

This clone was observed a few times. The chain uses TRBV7-9 and TRBJ2-7; maybe TRBD2 (5 bases). With 3 bases removed from V and 6 bases from J, the gap between germline ends came to 9 bases. The CDR3 is 12 amino acids. In germline, CDR1 is SEHNR, CDR2 FQNEAQ (reference sequence). DNA of the CDR3: TGTGCCAGCAGCTTTACTAGTCTCGAGCAGTACTTC. This translates into CASSFTSLEQYF.

This rearrangement joins TRBV15 to TRBJ1-5, with D uncertain. The CDR3 is 14 residues long. V was shortened by 4 bases and J by 6 bases, with 13 bases between the two germline ends. The germline V gene has CDR1 LNHNV and CDR2 YYDKDF (reference sequence). CDR3 sequence (DNA): TGTGCCACCAGCACAGACAAAAACATTCAGCCCCAGCATTTT. Protein product: CATSTDKNIQPQHF.

The V call is TRBV14, the J call TRBJ2-7, with a possible D match to TRBD1 (5 bases). Trimming removed 3 bases from V and 3 bases from J, with 9 bases in between. Germline CDR1 and CDR2: SGHDN and FVKESK. The CDR3 contains 13 residues. Here the CDR3 reads CASSHRTFYEQYF. The DNA for the CDR3 is TGTGCCAGCAGCCACCGGACATTCTACGAGCAGTACTTC.

V is TRBV6-5 and J is TRBJ2-4, with 13 positions matching TRBD2. CDR3 length: 16 residues. V dropped 2 bases and J dropped 8; count of bases not matched to a gene: 6. The germline gives CDR1 MNHEY, CDR2 SVGAGI. DNA of the CDR3: TGTGCCAGCAGTTACCGGACTAGCGGGAGTATATACATTCAGTACTTC. Translating gives CASSYRTSGSIYIQYF.

This clone was found a few times. The chain has TRBV7-9 and TRBJ1-1; the D gene is possibly TRBD1 (5 bases). V was trimmed by 3 bases and J by 4 bases, leaving 9 bases between them. Germline-derived CDR1 and CDR2 are SEHNR and FQNEAQ (reference sequence). The CDR3 loop spans 13 amino acids. This chain's CDR3 is CASSFRVGTEAFF. The CDR3 nucleotides are TGTGCCAGCAGCTTCAGGGTGGGCACTGAAGCTTTCTTT.

The chain joins TRBV11-2 to TRBJ2-1; D uncertain. The CDR3 sequence is 13 residues long. The germline gives CDR1 SGHAT, CDR2 FQNNGV. V was clipped by 0 bases and J by 10 bases, with 10 bases between them. The DNA of the CDR3 is TGTGCCAGCAGCTTAGATCACGCTAGGGAGCAGTTCTTC. This sequence encodes CASSLDHAREQFF.

The chain joins TRBV5-4 to TRBJ1-2; D is perhaps TRBD1 (6 bases). Germline V lookup: CDR1 SGHNT, CDR2 YYREEE (reference sequence). Trimming stripped 6 bases from V and 5 bases from J, with 20 bases between. This CDR3 is built from 15 residues. CDR3 in amino acids: CASIHRSDSLYGYTF. The CDR3 DNA reads TGTGCCAGCATCCACAGATCGGACAGCCTGTATGGCTACACCTTC.

The chain joins TRBV27 to TRBJ2-7, with a tentative D call TRBD2 (6 bases). Trimming stripped 2 bases from V and 0 bases from J, with 14 bases between. CDR1 is MNHEY, CDR2 SMNVEV, per germline (reference sequence). This CDR3 region has 16 residues. CDR3 sequence reads: CASSLTAGLSSYEQYF. The CDR3 DNA follows: TGTGCCAGCAGTTTAACAGCGGGCCTTAGCTCCTACGAGCAGTACTTC.

The chain is built from TRBV30 and TRBJ2-3; perhaps TRBD1 as D (6 bases). This CDR3 contains 13 residues. CDR1 and CDR2 (germline): GTSNPN, SVGIG (reference sequence). Trimming pared 8 bases from V and 2 bases from J, leaving 14 bases between. The CDR3 DNA follows: TGTGCCGAGTCTGGGGGCCTCACAGATACGCAGTATTTT. Protein product: CAESGGLTDTQYF.

This chain uses TRBV5-1 with TRBJ2-3, with D possibly matching TRBD1 (5 bases). Germline V lookup: CDR1 SGHRS, CDR2 YFSETQ. The CDR3 spans 15 residues. V gave up 0 bases and J gave up 2 bases, with 10 bases separating them. The CDR3 nucleotides read TGCGCCAGCAGCTTGGGGGGCACAATCACAGATACGCAGTATTTT. Amino acids: CASSLGGTITDTQYF.

The J gene is TRBJ2-5, the V gene TRBV5-1; 11 bases fit TRBD2. The V gene end was trimmed by 4 bases and the J gene end by 5 bases; junction bases not matched to a gene: 10. CDR1 SGHRS and CDR2 YFSETQ come from the germline V gene. The CDR3 consists of 16 residues. CDR3 sequence reads: CASSRVLAGESETQYF. The DNA of the CDR3 is TGCGCCAGCAGCCGGGTACTAGCGGGAGAATCGGAGACCCAGTACTTC.

This clone was picked up a small number of times. The chain uses TRBV18 and TRBJ2-1, with 8 nucleotides matching TRBD1. V shed 4 bases and J 2 bases; nucleotides not matched to a gene: 4. This CDR3 is 15 amino acids long. Germline values: CDR1 KGHSH, CDR2 LQKENI. CDR3 amino acids: CASSLGQVAYNEQFF. The CDR3 coding sequence is TGTGCCAGCTCACTGGGACAGGTTGCCTACAATGAGCAGTTCTTC.

This clone was counted only a few times. Other DNA variants within this sample encode the same CDR3. The chain combines TRBV18 with TRBJ1-1; D might be TRBD1 (6 bases). Trimming removed 6 bases from V and 1 base from J, with 9 bases in between. This CDR3 comprises 13 residues. CDR1 and CDR2 from the germline V gene are KGHSH and LQKENI. The CDR3 is CASSPGQNTEAFF. DNA of the CDR3: TGTGCCAGCTCTCCGGGACAGAACACTGAAGCTTTCTTT. Complete variable domain (other parts from reference TRBV18 and TRBJ1-1): NAGVMQNPRHLVRRRGQEARLRCSPMKGHSHVYWYRQLPEEGLKFMVYLQKENIIDESGMPKERFSAEFPKEGPSILRIQQVVRGDSAAYFCASSPGQNTEAFFGQGTRLTVV.

The table lists this clone with a few counts. This chain uses TRBV7-2 with TRBJ2-3, with TRBD2 matching 8 bases. CDR1 and CDR2 (germline): SGHTA, FQGNSA. J was trimmed by 4 bases and V by 2 bases; bases with no gene match: 2. This CDR3 contains 14 residues. CDR3 DNA: TGTGCCAGCAGCTTAAGCGGGAGTCCAGATACGCAGTATTTT. Its translation: CASSLSGSPDTQYF. Looking up the rest from reference TRBV7-2 and TRBJ2-3 gives the full variable domain: GAGVSQSPSNKVTEKGKDVELRCDPISGHTALYWYRQSLGQGLEFLIYFQGNSAPDKSGLPSDRFSAERTGGSVSTLTIQRTQQEDSAVYLCASSLSGSPDTQYFGPGTRLTVL.

V and J are TRBV28 and TRBJ2-7; D may be TRBD2 (6 bases). CDR1 is MDHEN, CDR2 SYDVKM, per germline. CDR3 length equals 16 residues. V was cut by 4 bases and J by 4 bases, with 20 bases left in between. CDR3 DNA: TGTGCCAGCAGTTGGACGTCGGGACTGCTCGTATACGAGCAGTACTTC. Its protein product is CASSWTSGLLVYEQYF.

The rearrangement links TRBV18 to TRBJ2-5; D is unresolved. Germline V lookup: CDR1 KGHSH, CDR2 LQKENI. The CDR3 runs to 14 residues. V dropped 3 bases and J dropped 5 bases, with 13 bases sitting between them. The CDR3 DNA reads TGTGCCAGCTCACCCTCTCACTTTCTGGAGACCCAGTACTTC. Protein: CASSPSHFLETQYF. The variable domain in full, with the rest retrieved from reference TRBV18 and TRBJ2-5, is NAGVMQNPRHLVRRRGQEARLRCSPMKGHSHVYWYRQLPEEGLKFMVYLQKENIIDESGMPKERFSAEFPKEGPSILRIQQVVRGDSAAYFCASSPSHFLETQYFGPGTRLLVL.

Only a few counts were recorded for this clone. This chain links TRBV14 with TRBJ2-7; D is undetermined. V was cut by 6 bases and J by 7 bases, with 4 bases left in between. The CDR3 totals 9 residues. Germline lookup yields CDR1 SGHDN and CDR2 FVKESK. The CDR3: CASSYEQYF. DNA of the CDR3: TGTGCCAGCAGTTATGAGCAGTACTTC.

The V and J genes are TRBV28 and TRBJ2-3, with D maybe TRBD1 (6 bases). Germline V gives CDR1 MDHEN, CDR2 SYDVKM. CDR3 length equals 13 residues. With 10 bases removed from V and 1 base from J, the gap between germline ends came to 12 bases. The CDR3 coding sequence is TGTGCCATCCGGAGGACAGGCACAGATACGCAGTATTTT. This sequence encodes CAIRRTGTDTQYF.